Shown below are 7 T cell receptor beta chains from a single sample sequenced in a study of blood T cells in healthy people across ages (dated by TCRdb to between 2014 and 2016). Libraries were built with 5' RACE. For sequencing, an Illumina HiSeq 2500 was employed. A second roughly 6 to 11 cycle PCR used a sample-barcoded 5' primer and a J-beta primer mix. Using fastp at Q25 and MiXCR, TCRdb reprocessed the public reads and kept productive beta chains. Each entry is one CDR3 protein sequence, shown with its most common DNA and genes. This sample gives 1,300,000 or so distinct CDR3 sequences in total; around 59% of them show up just once. The ten most abundant clones make up under 8.5% of the sample. The material sequenced was blood. The receptors here all came from a man between 18 and 29 years old in good health.

This clonotype is a singleton in its sample. V is TRBV20-1 and J is TRBJ2-1, with D tentatively TRBD1 or TRBD2 (5 bases each). This CDR3 contains 11 residues. Germline-derived CDR1 and CDR2 are DFQATT and SNEGSKA (reference sequence). Trimming cost V 5 bases and J 5 bases, with 7 bases left between them. CDR3 loop: CSAGTHNEQFF. The CDR3 DNA reads TGCAGTGCTGGGACCCACAATGAGCAGTTCTTC.

The J gene is TRBJ2-5, the V gene TRBV21-1; TRBD2 is the table's D call and was not checked against the DNA. TRBV21-1 constitutes a pseudogene. The CDR3 spans 16 residues. CDR3 sequence: CASSTGTSGCQETQYF. The CDR3 region has the DNA TGTGCCAGCAGCACCGGGACTAGCGGGTGCCAAGAGACCCAGTACTTC.

The chain employs TRBV20-1 and TRBJ2-7, with D perhaps matching TRBD2 (6 bases). Between the trimmed V and J ends, which lost 0 bases and 2 bases, there was a span of 17 bases. The V gene's germline CDR1 is DFQATT and CDR2 SNEGSKA (reference sequence). This CDR3 is built from 16 residues. The CDR3 DNA reads as TGCAGTGCTAGAGATCTGGGCGGTCGGAGGGCCTACGAGCAGTACTTC. This gives the protein CSARDLGGRRAYEQYF.

The chain couples TRBV29-1 to TRBJ2-5, with TRBD1 matching over 9 bases. The CDR3 covers 14 residues. Germline values: CDR1 SQVTM, CDR2 ANQGSEA. Unmatched junction bases numbered 13, after V lost 3 bases and J lost 11 bases. The CDR3 region is CSVDGQGSGNEQYF. In DNA form, the CDR3 reads TGCAGCGTTGATGGACAGGGGAGCGGGAATGAGCAGTACTTC.

This clonotype has a handful of counts. J is TRBJ2-2 and V is TRBV4-3, with TRBD2 matching 9 bases. The length of the CDR3 is 16 residues. V shed 1 base, J shed 4 bases, and the junction held 4 bases outside the gene matches. Germline V lookup: CDR1 LGHNA, CDR2 YSLEER. This chain's CDR3 is CASSQVRGGFTGELFF. CDR3 coding DNA: TGCGCCAGCAGCCAAGTGCGGGGGGGCTTCACCGGGGAGCTGTTTTTT.

This clonotype was picked up a small number of times. The J gene is TRBJ1-6, the V gene TRBV4-2; D not resolved. Trimming took off 0 bases at V and 10 bases at J, with 10 bases between the two ends. This CDR3 contains 14 residues. CDR1 and CDR2 (germline): LGHNA, YNFKEQ. The CDR3 DNA sequence: TGTGCCAGCAGCCAAGATCGGGAAAGCTCACCCCTCCACTTT. As protein: CASSQDRESSPLHF.

The genes are TRBV15 and TRBJ1-2; a possible D gene is TRBD1 (6 bases). Deletions cut 1 base from V and 6 bases from J, with 15 bases between. Germline V lookup: CDR1 LNHNV, CDR2 YYDKDF (reference sequence). CDR3 length equals 15 residues. The CDR3 region is CATSRVSRGTDGYTF. CDR3 nucleotide sequence: TGTGCCACCAGCAGAGTCTCCAGGGGAACGGATGGCTACACCTTC. Filled out from reference TRBV15 and TRBJ1-2, the complete variable domain reads DAMVIQNPRYQVTQFGKPVTLSCSQTLNHNVMYWYQQKSSQAPKLLFHYYDKDFNNEADTPDNFQSRRPNTSFCFLDIRSPGLGDTAMYLCATSRVSRGTDGYTFGSGTRLTVV.